The 13 T cell receptor beta chains reported below all come from one sample, sequenced in a study of CD8+CD57+ T cells in acquired aplastic anemia. Using genomic DNA as the template, TCR beta VDJ and CDR3 profiling was carried out. TCRdb called the reads again in MiXCR, with one record for every CDR3 protein. The data show approximately 160,000 distinct CDR3 sequences, roughly 40% seen once. The specimen sequenced was sorted CD4+, CD8+, or CD8+CD57+ T cells (not recorded which) from PBMCs. The receptors stem from a human donor in good health.

The V gene is TRBV5-4, the J gene TRBJ1-2, with 7 positions matching TRBD1. V shed 2 bases and J 4 bases; nucleotides not matched to a gene: 8. Per the germline V gene, CDR1 is SGHNT and CDR2 is YYREEE (reference sequence). CDR3 length equals 15 residues. CDR3 sequence reads: CASSFHTGATYGYTF. The CDR3 DNA is TGTGCCAGCAGCTTTCACACAGGGGCAACCTATGGCTACACCTTC. The variable domain in full, with the rest retrieved from reference TRBV5-4 and TRBJ1-2, is ETGVTQSPTHLIKTRGQQVTLRCSSQSGHNTVSWYQQALGQGPQFIFQYYREEENGRGNFPPRFSGLQFPNYSSELNVNALELDDSALYLCASSFHTGATYGYTFGSGTRLTVV.

This clonotype occurred many times. V usage is TRBV19 and J usage is TRBJ1-2; TRBD1 might be the D (6 bases). Germline V gene lookup returns CDR1 LNHDA and CDR2 SQIVND (reference sequence). V was clipped by 5 bases and J by 7 bases, with 14 bases between them. There are 13 residues in the CDR3. This chain's CDR3 is CASSFRGVLGYTF. For the CDR3, the DNA is TGTGCCAGTAGTTTTAGGGGGGTACTTGGCTACACCTTC.

There are many counts of this clonotype. The J gene is TRBJ2-1, the V gene TRBV11-1, with 10 bases lining up with TRBD2. CDR3 length equals 20 residues. Germline CDR1 and CDR2: SGHAT and FQDESV (reference sequence). The V and J ends lost 1 base and 0 bases, in that order; junction bases with no gene match: 12. The chain's CDR3 is CASSLGRWLAGDTSYNEQFF. The CDR3 DNA is TGTGCCAGCAGCTTAGGACGTTGGCTAGCGGGAGATACCTCCTACAATGAGCAGTTCTTC.

V usage is TRBV7-9 and J usage is TRBJ2-3; D gene unclear. The CDR3 extends over 12 amino acids. The germline V and J ends were trimmed by 3 bases and 6 bases, with 7 bases remaining between them. Germline values: CDR1 SEHNR, CDR2 FQNEAQ (reference sequence). The CDR3 DNA reads as TGTGCCAGCAGCTTCCGTCACGATACGCAGTATTTT. Translated: CASSFRHDTQYF.

V usage is TRBV28 and J usage is TRBJ1-3; D ambiguous. The CDR3 loop spans 14 amino acids. CDR1 and CDR2 from the germline V gene are MDHEN and SYDVKM. V shed 7 bases and J shed 0 bases, with 10 bases lying between them. CDR3 DNA: TGTGCCAGCATGGAGGGTTCCTCTGGAAACACCATATATTTT. Encoded protein: CASMEGSSGNTIYF.

Here the CDR3 reads CATSVGTDTQYF. The CDR3 DNA reads as TGTGCCACCAGTGTCGGCACAGATACGCAGTATTTT. J is TRBJ2-3 and V is TRBV24-1; the D is unclear. Trimming left V 5 bases short and J 1 base short, with 3 bases between. The germline V gene has CDR1 KGHDR and CDR2 SFDVKD. The CDR3 consists of 12 residues.

This clonotype occurred many times. V and J are TRBV2 and TRBJ2-5, with D perhaps TRBD1 (5 bases). This CDR3 is 13 amino acids long. CDR1 is SNHLY, CDR2 FYNNEI, per germline. V was pared by 6 bases and J by 5 bases, with 13 bases between. The CDR3 is CASSLGLFETQYF. DNA for the CDR3: TGTGCCAGCAGCCTGGGGCTTTTTGAGACCCAGTACTTC.

This clonotype was recorded at least ten times. The J gene is TRBJ2-7, the V gene TRBV11-2; D is uncertain. Germline V gives CDR1 SGHAT, CDR2 FQNNGV. The CDR3 consists of 12 residues. V shed 1 base and J shed 7 bases, with 8 bases lying between them. In nucleotides, the CDR3 is TGTGCCAGCAGCTTAGGTGCCAAGGAGCAGTACTTC. It specifies CASSLGAKEQYF.

At least ten counts were recorded for this clonotype. The J gene is TRBJ1-5, the V gene TRBV20-1; maybe TRBD1 (5 bases). CDR3 length: 14 residues. Deletions cut 5 bases from V and 0 bases from J, with 11 bases between. Germline CDR1 is DFQATT and CDR2 is SNEGSKA (reference sequence). The CDR3 DNA follows: TGCAGTGCTCGAAACAGGTTTAGCAATCAGCCCCAGCATTTT. Encoded protein: CSARNRFSNQPQHF.

This clonotype occurred many times. The rearrangement uses TRBV29-1 and TRBJ2-1, with 12 bases matching TRBD2. CDR1 SQVTM and CDR2 ANQGSEA come from the germline V gene. Trimming removed 4 bases from V and 2 bases from J; junction bases left unmatched: 3. CDR3 length: 15 residues. CDR3 region: CSVGTSGATYNEQFF. Written as DNA, the CDR3 is TGCAGCGTTGGGACTAGCGGGGCTACCTACAATGAGCAGTTCTTC.

This clonotype was recorded at least ten times. The J gene is TRBJ2-7, the V gene TRBV3-1; 10 positions agree with TRBD2. V gave up 5 bases and J gave up 5 bases; unmatched junction bases: 9. Germline V CDR1 and CDR2: LGHDT, YNNKEL (reference sequence). The CDR3 runs to 15 residues. The CDR3 sequence: CASSDRLAGTDEQYF. The CDR3 nucleotides are TGTGCCAGCAGCGACCGACTAGCGGGTACGGACGAGCAGTACTTC.

The chain couples TRBV24-1 to TRBJ2-3; D gene uncertain. Between the trimmed V and J ends, which lost 5 bases and 4 bases, there was a span of 12 bases. The germline V gene has CDR1 KGHDR and CDR2 SFDVKD. This CDR3 comprises 14 residues. The CDR3 DNA is TGTGCCACCAGTGGCCGGACGGCACCAGATACGCAGTATTTT. Residues: CATSGRTAPDTQYF.

A few counts support this clonotype. The V call is TRBV18, the J call TRBJ1-1, with D uncertain. V dropped 3 bases and J dropped 2 bases, with 10 bases sitting between them. Per germline, CDR1 KGHSH and CDR2 LQKENI. The CDR3 has 14 amino acids. The CDR3 loop reads CASSPRKENTEAFF. The CDR3 region has the DNA TGTGCCAGCTCACCTAGGAAGGAAAACACTGAAGCTTTCTTT.